Listed here are 30 T cell receptor beta chains from one sample, sequenced in a study of T-cell memory formation after mild COVID-19. TCRdb re-derived calls from the 5' RACE reads in MiXCR, one entry per CDR3 protein. The top ten clones hold roughly 53% of a sample with over 10,000 distinct CDR3 sequences, more than 10% of them seen once. Sequencing was done on a sample of PBMCs or a T cell subset sorted from them (not recorded which). All receptors derive from an adult woman who had mild COVID-19 (a few samples of this study predate the infection). Cell type and time point are not known.

This clonotype was detected many times. The V call is TRBV7-8, the J call TRBJ1-2, with D unclear. Germline CDR1 is SGHVS and CDR2 is FQNEAQ. Trimming removed 5 bases from V and 1 base from J, with 17 bases in between. This CDR3 contains 16 residues. The CDR3 bases are TGTGCCAGCAGCCAGACGTGGGGTGGGGATAACTATGGCTACACCTTC. It is translated as CASSQTWGGDNYGYTF.

This clonotype was seen at least ten times. This chain links TRBV5-4 with TRBJ1-2, with 10 bases that match TRBD1. Germline V gene sequence: CDR1 SGHNT, CDR2 YYREEE (reference sequence). The CDR3 length is 15 residues. The V gene end was trimmed by 3 bases and the J gene end by 3 bases; junction bases not matched to a gene: 5. In DNA form, the CDR3 reads TGTGCCAGCAGCTCGGGGACAGGGGTGTACTATGGCTACACCTTC. Its protein product is CASSSGTGVYYGYTF.

This clonotype was observed many times. The V call is TRBV27, the J call TRBJ1-1; D remains unclear. CDR3 length: 12 amino acids. Trimming took 9 bases from V and 0 from J, leaving 8 bases between them. Germline V lookup: CDR1 MNHEY, CDR2 SMNVEV (reference sequence). The CDR3: CASRTLNTEAFF. The CDR3 coding sequence is TGTGCCAGTCGGACCCTGAACACTGAAGCTTTCTTT.

This clonotype has ten or more counts. The V and J genes are TRBV12-3 or TRBV12-4 and TRBJ1-1, with D perhaps matching TRBD1 (5 bases). The CDR3 totals 12 residues. V lost 1 base and J lost 9, with 9 bases in between. The CDR3 loop reads CASSLERGQAFF. CDR3 sequence (DNA): TGTGCCAGCAGTTTAGAGAGGGGCCAAGCTTTCTTT.

This clonotype was counted ten times or more. This chain joins TRBV12-3 or TRBV12-4 and TRBJ2-3, with D possibly TRBD2 on 6 matching bases. V was cut by 5 bases and J by 6 bases, with 21 bases left in between. This CDR3 region has 16 residues. DNA for the CDR3: TGTGCCAGCAGTCAGGGACTCCTAAGAGGGACCGATACGCAGTATTTT. This gives the protein CASSQGLLRGTDTQYF.

This clonotype was observed at least ten times. The rearrangement uses TRBV19 and TRBJ1-1; 9 nucleotides line up with TRBD1. This CDR3 is 14 amino acids long. Per germline, CDR1 LNHDA and CDR2 SQIVND (reference sequence). V shed 3 bases, J shed 2 bases, and the junction held 1 base outside the gene matches. CDR3 DNA: TGTGCCAGTAGTATGGACAGGGGTAACACTGAAGCTTTCTTT. Translating gives CASSMDRGNTEAFF.

In this sample, this clonotype turned up many times. The chain couples TRBV19 to TRBJ2-7; D assignment may be TRBD1 or TRBD2 (5 bases each). The V end was cut by 9 bases, the J end by 6 bases, with 18 bases between. The CDR3 covers 13 residues. Per germline, CDR1 LNHDA and CDR2 SQIVND (reference sequence). CDR3 residues: CARLGPLGGEQYF. CDR3 DNA sequence: TGTGCCAGACTCGGTCCTCTTGGGGGCGAGCAGTACTTC.

Many counts were recorded for this clonotype. The rearrangement uses TRBV6-5 and TRBJ1-2; D is unclear. Germline lookup yields CDR1 MNHEY and CDR2 SVGAGI. Trimming cost V 8 bases and J 8 bases, with 18 bases left between them. CDR3 length: 13 amino acids. The CDR3 nucleotides are TGTGCCAGCGGAACGACGGAGCTCCGGGGCTACACCTTC. It is translated as CASGTTELRGYTF.

The chain couples TRBV3-1 to TRBJ2-7, with D unclear. The length of the CDR3 is 12 residues. Trimming pared 2 bases from V and 0 bases from J, leaving 2 bases between. Germline assignment: CDR1 LGHDT and CDR2 YNNKEL (reference sequence). The CDR3 spells CASSQSSYEQYF. Here the CDR3 DNA reads TGTGCCAGCAGCCAATCCTCCTACGAGCAGTACTTC.

This clonotype came up many times. The V gene is TRBV9, the J gene TRBJ2-1; 8 bases fit TRBD2. CDR1 SGDLS and CDR2 YYNGEE come from the germline V gene. Losses at the gene ends were 4 bases for V and 3 bases for J; bases not matched to a gene: 9. This CDR3 has 16 amino acids. CDR3 sequence: CASSPRGSGNYNEQFF. DNA of the CDR3: TGTGCCAGCAGCCCGAGGGGTAGCGGGAACTACAATGAGCAGTTCTTC.

Ten or more counts support this clonotype. This chain links TRBV9 with TRBJ2-7; TRBD1 matches 8 bases. The CDR3 spans 14 residues. The germline gives CDR1 SGDLS, CDR2 YYNGEE. V was clipped by 0 bases and J by 3 bases; unmatched bases: 2. CDR3 in DNA: TGTGCCAGCAGCGTAGGGGACAGGTTCTACGAGCAGTACTTC. Its protein product is CASSVGDRFYEQYF.

In this sample, this clonotype turned up many times. CDR3 amino acids: CASGPPGYEQYF. Written as DNA, the CDR3 is TGTGCCAGCGGACCCCCGGGTTACGAGCAGTACTTC. This chain joins TRBV7-2 and TRBJ2-7; the D is unclear. With 8 bases removed from V and 4 bases from J, the gap between germline ends came to 12 bases. CDR1 is SGHTA, CDR2 FQGNSA, per germline. The CDR3 length is 12 residues.

In this sample, this clonotype turned up many times. The V call is TRBV5-6, the J call TRBJ2-1, with no clear D. The CDR3 loop spans 13 amino acids. Germline lookup yields CDR1 SGHDT and CDR2 YYEEEE. The germline V and J ends were trimmed by 0 bases and 6 bases, with 7 bases remaining between them. The CDR3 DNA reads TGTGCCAGCAGCTTGGCCCGTGGCAATGAGCAGTTCTTC. Translating gives CASSLARGNEQFF. Supplemented by reference TRBV5-6 and TRBJ2-1, the full variable domain reads DAGVTQSPTHLIKTRGQQVTLRCSPKSGHDTVSWYQQALGQGPQFIFQYYEEEERQRGNFPDRFSGHQFPNYSSELNVNALLLGDSALYLCASSLARGNEQFFGPGTRLTVL.

This clonotype showed up many times. The V gene is TRBV3-1, the J gene TRBJ1-6; D not resolved. The CDR3 consists of 15 residues. Trimming stripped 1 base from V and 7 bases from J, with 11 bases between. The germline V gene has CDR1 LGHDT and CDR2 YNNKEL (reference sequence). CDR3 DNA: TGTGCCAGCAGCCAAGTTCTAGGGTTAAATTCACCCCTCCACTTT. Amino acids: CASSQVLGLNSPLHF.

In this sample, this clonotype turned up many times. This chain connects TRBV25-1 to TRBJ2-7; D might be TRBD1 or TRBD2, each matching 5 bases. This CDR3 is built from 14 residues. From germline, CDR1 is MGHDK and CDR2 SYGVNS. The V gene lost 5 bases and the J gene lost 1 base, with 12 bases spanning the gap. The CDR3 here is CASSPIGASYEQYF. CDR3 nucleotides: TGTGCCAGCAGTCCTATCGGGGCTTCCTACGAGCAGTACTTC.

The sample holds many counts of this clonotype. The V and J genes are TRBV5-1 and TRBJ2-7; TRBD1 aligns across 9 bases. There are 16 residues in the CDR3. J was trimmed by 1 base and V by 2 bases; bases with no gene match: 7. Per germline, CDR1 SGHRS and CDR2 YFSETQ. The CDR3 bases are TGCGCCAGCAGCTTACGTCCCGGGACAGGGTCCTACGAGCAGTACTTC. Its translation is CASSLRPGTGSYEQYF.

This clonotype is termed medium-sized. The chain recombines TRBV12-3 or TRBV12-4 with TRBJ2-1; TRBD1 matches 9 bases. CDR3 length equals 12 residues. V was pared by 10 bases and J by 4 bases, with 2 bases of the junction left unmatched. CDR3 protein: CATGTGYNEQFF. The CDR3 DNA reads TGTGCCACCGGGACAGGGTACAATGAGCAGTTCTTC.

The genes are TRBV9 and TRBJ2-7; D not resolved. The CDR3 runs to 13 residues. V was pared by 3 bases and J by 9 bases, with 16 bases between. Germline V lookup: CDR1 SGDLS, CDR2 YYNGEE. CDR3 bases: TGTGCCAGCAGCGCCTCATCAAGGGCCACGCAGTACTTC. Translating gives CASSASSRATQYF. The full variable domain, with the rest looked up from reference TRBV9 and TRBJ2-7, is DSGVTQTPKHLITATGQRVTLRCSPRSGDLSVYWYQQSLDQGLQFLIQYYNGEERAKGNILERFSAQQFPDLHSELNLSSLELGDSALYFCASSASSRATQYFGPGTRLTVT.

A few counts support this clonotype. The V gene is TRBV15, the J gene TRBJ2-1, with 9 bases fitting TRBD2. The CDR3 runs 15 residues. J lost 6 bases, V lost 1 base, and 4 bases had no gene match. The germline CDR1 and CDR2 sequences are LNHNV and YYDKDF (reference sequence). The CDR3 reads CATSRVAGGGNEQFF. CDR3 nucleotide sequence: TGTGCCACCAGCAGAGTTGCGGGGGGGGGCAATGAGCAGTTCTTC.

This clonotype showed up many times. The chain joins TRBV7-9 to TRBJ2-7, with D perhaps matching TRBD1 (6 bases). CDR1 SEHNR and CDR2 FQNEAQ come from the germline V gene (reference sequence). Deletions cut 10 bases from V and 4 bases from J, with 11 bases between. The CDR3 has 11 amino acids. The CDR3 sequence is CAIKTGYEQYF. The CDR3 nucleotides are TGTGCCATCAAAACAGGGTACGAGCAGTACTTC.

This clonotype was picked up many times. This chain links TRBV7-9 with TRBJ1-6; D may be TRBD1 (5 bases). The CDR3 has 12 residues. Between the trimmed V and J ends, which lost 4 bases and 15 bases, there was a span of 13 bases. The V gene's germline CDR1 is SEHNR and CDR2 FQNEAQ (reference sequence). CDR3 sequence reads: CASSSPGENLHF. The CDR3 region has the DNA TGTGCCAGCAGCTCGCCGGGGGAGAACCTCCACTTT.

This clonotype was observed many times. This rearrangement joins TRBV13 to TRBJ2-5; D uncertain. Germline V lookup: CDR1 PRHDT, CDR2 FYEKMQ (reference sequence). The V end was cut by 4 bases, the J end by 0 bases, with 12 bases between. The CDR3 has 15 residues. For the CDR3, the DNA is TGTGCCAGCAGCTCCCAGACGCTCGACCAAGAGACCCAGTACTTC. Amino acid sequence: CASSSQTLDQETQYF.

CDR3: CASSPLGEQYF. CDR3 in DNA: TGCGCCAGCAGCCCCCTCGGAGAGCAGTACTTC. V usage is TRBV5-1 and J usage is TRBJ2-7; D uncertain. Germline V gene data show CDR1 as SGHRS and CDR2 as YFSETQ. CDR3 size: 11 residues. The ends were cut back, 4 bases at V and 7 bases at J, with 9 bases in the middle.

This clonotype was recorded at least ten times. The chain carries TRBV20-1 and TRBJ2-7, with 9 bases identical to TRBD1. CDR1 and CDR2 (germline): DFQATT, SNEGSKA (reference sequence). The ends lost 6 bases at V and 1 base at J; junction bases unmatched: 7. The CDR3 loop spans 14 amino acids. Written as DNA, the CDR3 is TGCAGTGCCGAATCCGGGACAGGGTCCTACGAGCAGTACTTC. Residues: CSAESGTGSYEQYF.

The table lists this clonotype with many counts. This rearrangement joins TRBV2 to TRBJ2-3; TRBD1 or TRBD2 may be the D gene (5 bases each). V was trimmed by 6 bases and J by 2 bases, leaving 12 bases between them. CDR3 length equals 14 residues. Germline loops: CDR1 SNHLY, CDR2 FYNNEI. DNA for the CDR3: TGTGCCAGCAGCGGGACCTTTTACACAGATACGCAGTATTTT. Its translation is CASSGTFYTDTQYF.

At least ten counts were recorded for this clonotype. The genes are TRBV27 and TRBJ2-1; D call uncertain. The CDR3 has 15 amino acids. CDR1 MNHEY and CDR2 SMNVEV come from the germline V gene (reference sequence). V shed 2 bases and J shed 4 bases, with 12 bases lying between them. The CDR3 DNA is TGTGCCAGCAGTTTAAGAGCACTCGATTACAATGAGCAGTTCTTC. Its translation is CASSLRALDYNEQFF.

This clonotype has at least ten counts. The genes are TRBV9 and TRBJ2-3, with 8 positions matching TRBD2. Germline-derived CDR1 and CDR2 are SGDLS and YYNGEE. The CDR3 loop spans 13 amino acids. V was clipped by 6 bases and J by 1 base; unmatched bases: 1. CDR3 sequence: CASNGGGTDTQYF. CDR3 nucleotides: TGTGCCAGCAACGGGGGGGGCACAGATACGCAGTATTTT.

The chain employs TRBV24-1 and TRBJ2-3, with a weak D call TRBD2 (6 bases). CDR1 and CDR2 from the germline V gene are KGHDR and SFDVKD. Between the trimmed V and J ends, which lost 4 bases and 2 bases, there was a span of 15 bases. The CDR3 contains 16 residues. CDR3 sequence: CATSDPGTSFTDTQYF. CDR3 sequence (DNA): TGTGCCACCAGTGACCCTGGGACTTCTTTCACAGATACGCAGTATTTT.

In this sample, this clonotype turned up many times. J is TRBJ2-1 and V is TRBV27; TRBD1 agrees at 9 bases. V lost 5 bases, J lost 1 base, and 3 bases stayed unmatched. There are 15 residues in the CDR3. Germline CDR1 reads MNHEY; CDR2 reads SMNVEV (reference sequence). The CDR3 DNA is TGTGCCAGCAGTGGACAGGGGAGTTCCTACAATGAGCAGTTCTTC. This codes for CASSGQGSSYNEQFF.

At least ten counts were recorded for this clonotype. J is TRBJ2-1 and V is TRBV7-9, with TRBD1 matching 10 bases. This CDR3 region has 15 residues. J was trimmed by 7 bases and V by 5 bases; bases with no gene match: 8. Germline V gives CDR1 SEHNR, CDR2 FQNEAQ (reference sequence). The CDR3 bases are TGTGCCAGCAGCCAAGAGTCGGGACAGGGGAATGAGCAGTTCTTC. The encoded protein is CASSQESGQGNEQFF.